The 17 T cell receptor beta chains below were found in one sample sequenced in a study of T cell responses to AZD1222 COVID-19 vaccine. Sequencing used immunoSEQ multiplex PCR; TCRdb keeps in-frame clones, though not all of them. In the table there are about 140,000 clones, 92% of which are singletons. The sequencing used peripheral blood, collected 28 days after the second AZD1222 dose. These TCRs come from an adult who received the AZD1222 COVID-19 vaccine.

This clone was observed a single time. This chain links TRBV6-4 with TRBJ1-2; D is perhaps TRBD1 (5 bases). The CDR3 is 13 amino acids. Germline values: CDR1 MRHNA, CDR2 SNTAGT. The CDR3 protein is CELVSGLGYGYTF. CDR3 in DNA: TGTGAACTTGTCTCGGGGCTCGGCTATGGCTACACCTTC.

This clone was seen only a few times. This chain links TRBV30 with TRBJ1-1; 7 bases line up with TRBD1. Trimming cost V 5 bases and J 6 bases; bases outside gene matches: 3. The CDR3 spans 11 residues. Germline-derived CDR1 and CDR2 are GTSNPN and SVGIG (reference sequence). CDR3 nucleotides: TGTGCCTGGTCCCAGGGGGCTGAAGCTTTCTTT. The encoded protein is CAWSQGAEAFF.

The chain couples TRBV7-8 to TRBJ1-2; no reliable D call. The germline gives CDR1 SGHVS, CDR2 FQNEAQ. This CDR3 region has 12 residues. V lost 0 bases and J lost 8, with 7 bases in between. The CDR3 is CASSLADSGYTF. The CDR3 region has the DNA TGTGCCAGCAGCTTAGCGGACTCCGGCTACACCTTC.

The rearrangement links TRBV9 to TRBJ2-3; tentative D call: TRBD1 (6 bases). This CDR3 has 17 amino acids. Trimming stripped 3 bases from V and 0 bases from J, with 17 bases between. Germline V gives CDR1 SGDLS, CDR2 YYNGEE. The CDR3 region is CASSAPWGLSSTDTQYF. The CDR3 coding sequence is TGTGCCAGCAGCGCCCCCTGGGGGCTTTCTAGCACAGATACGCAGTATTTT.

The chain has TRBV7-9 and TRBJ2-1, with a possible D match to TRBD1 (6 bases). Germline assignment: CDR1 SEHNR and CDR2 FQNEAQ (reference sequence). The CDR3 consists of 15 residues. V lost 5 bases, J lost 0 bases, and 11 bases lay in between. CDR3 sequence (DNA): TGTGCCAGCAGCGCCGACAGGAGCTCCTACAATGAGCAGTTCTTC. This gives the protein CASSADRSSYNEQFF. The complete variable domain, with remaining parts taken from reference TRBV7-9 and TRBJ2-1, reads DTGVSQNPRHKITKRGQNVTFRCDPISEHNRLYWYRQTLGQGPEFLTYFQNEAQLEKSRLLSDRFSAERPKGSFSTLEIQRTEQGDSAMYLCASSADRSSYNEQFFGPGTRLTVL.

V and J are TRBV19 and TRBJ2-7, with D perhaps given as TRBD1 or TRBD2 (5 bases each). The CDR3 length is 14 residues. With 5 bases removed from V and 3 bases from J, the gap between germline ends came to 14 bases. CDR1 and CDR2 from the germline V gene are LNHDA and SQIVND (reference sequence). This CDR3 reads CASSWGIGDYEQYF. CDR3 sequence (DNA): TGTGCCAGTAGTTGGGGGATTGGGGACTACGAGCAGTACTTC.

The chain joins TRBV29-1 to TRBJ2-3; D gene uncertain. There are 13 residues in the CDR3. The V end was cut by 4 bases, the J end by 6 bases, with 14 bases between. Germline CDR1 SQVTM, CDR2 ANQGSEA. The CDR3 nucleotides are TGCAGCGTTGCGGGCCAACCTTCGGATACGCAGTATTTT. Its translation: CSVAGQPSDTQYF.

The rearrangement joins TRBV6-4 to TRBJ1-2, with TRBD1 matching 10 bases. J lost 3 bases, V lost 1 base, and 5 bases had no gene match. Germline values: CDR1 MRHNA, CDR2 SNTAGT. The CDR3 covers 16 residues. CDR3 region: CASSDFPGQGHYGYTF. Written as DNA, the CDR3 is TGTGCCAGCAGTGACTTTCCGGGACAGGGGCACTATGGCTACACCTTC.

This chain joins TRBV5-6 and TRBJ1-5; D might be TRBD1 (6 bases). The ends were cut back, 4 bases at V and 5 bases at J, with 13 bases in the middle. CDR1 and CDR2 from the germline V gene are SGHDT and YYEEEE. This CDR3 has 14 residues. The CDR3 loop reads CASSLGGPDQPQHF. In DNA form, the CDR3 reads TGTGCCAGCAGCCTAGGGGGACCGGATCAGCCCCAGCATTTT.

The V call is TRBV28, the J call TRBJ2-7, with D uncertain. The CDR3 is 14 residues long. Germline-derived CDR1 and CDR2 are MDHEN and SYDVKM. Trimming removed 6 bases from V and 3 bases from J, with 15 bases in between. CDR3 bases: TGTGCCAGCAGCCGGCTAGATTTAGGCTACGAGCAGTACTTC. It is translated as CASSRLDLGYEQYF.

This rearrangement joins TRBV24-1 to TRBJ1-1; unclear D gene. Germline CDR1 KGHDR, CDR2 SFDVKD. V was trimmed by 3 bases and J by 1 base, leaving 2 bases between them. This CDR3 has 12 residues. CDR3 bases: TGTGCCACCAGTGATGCGAACACTGAAGCTTTCTTT. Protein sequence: CATSDANTEAFF.

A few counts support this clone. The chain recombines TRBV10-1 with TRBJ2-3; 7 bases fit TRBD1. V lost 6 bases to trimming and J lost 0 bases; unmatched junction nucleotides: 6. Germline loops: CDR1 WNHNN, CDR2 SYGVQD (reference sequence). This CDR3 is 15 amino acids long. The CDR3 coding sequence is TGCGCCAGCAGGGGGGACAGCCATAGCACAGATACGCAGTATTTT. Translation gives CASRGDSHSTDTQYF.

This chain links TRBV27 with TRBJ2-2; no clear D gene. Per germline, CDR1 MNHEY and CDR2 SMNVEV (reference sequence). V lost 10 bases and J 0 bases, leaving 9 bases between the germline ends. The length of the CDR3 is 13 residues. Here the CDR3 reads CANRHPNTGELFF. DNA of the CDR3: TGTGCCAACCGACACCCGAACACCGGGGAGCTGTTTTTT.

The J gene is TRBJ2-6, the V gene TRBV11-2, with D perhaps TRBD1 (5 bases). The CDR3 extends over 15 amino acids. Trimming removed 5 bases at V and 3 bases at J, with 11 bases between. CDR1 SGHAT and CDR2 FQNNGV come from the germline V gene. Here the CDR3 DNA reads TGTGCCAGCAGCAGCAGGGTAGATGGGGCCAACGTCCTGACTTTC. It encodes CASSSRVDGANVLTF.

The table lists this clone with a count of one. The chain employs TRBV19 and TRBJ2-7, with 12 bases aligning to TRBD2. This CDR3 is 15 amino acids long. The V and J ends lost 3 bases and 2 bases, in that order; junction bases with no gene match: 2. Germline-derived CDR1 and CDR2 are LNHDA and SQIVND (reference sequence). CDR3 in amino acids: CASSMTSGGPYEQYF. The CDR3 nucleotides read TGTGCCAGTAGTATGACTAGCGGGGGCCCCTACGAGCAGTACTTC.

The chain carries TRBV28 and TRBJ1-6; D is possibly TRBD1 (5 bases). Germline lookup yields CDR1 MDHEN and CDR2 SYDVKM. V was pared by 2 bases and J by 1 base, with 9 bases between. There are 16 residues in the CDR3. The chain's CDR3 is CASSLGGASYNSPLHF. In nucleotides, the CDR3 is TGTGCCAGCAGTTTAGGGGGAGCGTCCTATAATTCACCCCTCCACTTT.

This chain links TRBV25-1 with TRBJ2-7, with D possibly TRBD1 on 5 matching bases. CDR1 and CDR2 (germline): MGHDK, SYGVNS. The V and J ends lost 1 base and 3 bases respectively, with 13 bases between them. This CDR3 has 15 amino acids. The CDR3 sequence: CASSESQRDSYEQYF. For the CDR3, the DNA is TGTGCCAGCAGTGAATCCCAAAGAGACAGCTACGAGCAGTACTTC.